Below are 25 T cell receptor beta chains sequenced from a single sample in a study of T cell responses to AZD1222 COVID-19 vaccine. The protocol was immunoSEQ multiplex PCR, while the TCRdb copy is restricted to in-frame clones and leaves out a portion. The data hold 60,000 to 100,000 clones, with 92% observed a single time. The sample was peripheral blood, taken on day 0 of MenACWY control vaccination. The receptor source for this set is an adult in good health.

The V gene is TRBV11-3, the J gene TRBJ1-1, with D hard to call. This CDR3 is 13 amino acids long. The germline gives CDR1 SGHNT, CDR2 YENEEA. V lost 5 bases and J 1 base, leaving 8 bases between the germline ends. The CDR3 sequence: CASSPRPNTEAFF. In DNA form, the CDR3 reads TGTGCCAGCAGCCCTAGACCGAACACTGAAGCTTTCTTT.

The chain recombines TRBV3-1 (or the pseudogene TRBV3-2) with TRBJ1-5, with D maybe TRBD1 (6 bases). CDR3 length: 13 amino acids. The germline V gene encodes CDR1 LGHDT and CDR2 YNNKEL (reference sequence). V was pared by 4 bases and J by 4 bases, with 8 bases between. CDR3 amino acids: CASSLDRNQPQHF. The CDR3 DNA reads TGTGCCAGCAGCCTGGACAGAAATCAGCCCCAGCATTTT.

CDR3 nucleotides: TGTGCCAGCAGTCCCTGGACCGGTAACCCAGCTAACTATGGCTACACCTTC. Protein product: CASSPWTGNPANYGYTF. This sequence joins TRBV25-1 and TRBJ1-2; D is unresolved. V gave up 5 bases and J gave up 0 bases, with 19 bases separating them. Germline CDR1 and CDR2: MGHDK and SYGVNS. The CDR3 consists of 17 residues.

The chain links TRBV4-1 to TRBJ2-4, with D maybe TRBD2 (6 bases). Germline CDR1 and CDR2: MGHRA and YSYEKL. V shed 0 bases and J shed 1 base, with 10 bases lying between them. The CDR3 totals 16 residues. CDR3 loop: CASSQEPRDAKNIQYF. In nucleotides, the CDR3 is TGCGCCAGCAGCCAAGAACCGCGGGATGCCAAAAACATTCAGTACTTC.

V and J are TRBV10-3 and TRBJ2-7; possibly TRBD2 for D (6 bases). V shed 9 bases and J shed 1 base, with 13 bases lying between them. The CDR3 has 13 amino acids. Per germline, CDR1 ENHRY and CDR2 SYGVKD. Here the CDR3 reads CAISGSGSYEQYF. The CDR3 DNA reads TGTGCCATTTCAGGTAGCGGTTCCTACGAGCAGTACTTC.

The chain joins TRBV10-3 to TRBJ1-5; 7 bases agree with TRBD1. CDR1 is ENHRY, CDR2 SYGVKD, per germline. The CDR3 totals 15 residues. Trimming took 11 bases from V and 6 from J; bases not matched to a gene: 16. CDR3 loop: CAAGPDREVSQPQHF. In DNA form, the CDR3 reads TGTGCCGCCGGCCCCGACAGGGAGGTGAGTCAGCCCCAGCATTTT.

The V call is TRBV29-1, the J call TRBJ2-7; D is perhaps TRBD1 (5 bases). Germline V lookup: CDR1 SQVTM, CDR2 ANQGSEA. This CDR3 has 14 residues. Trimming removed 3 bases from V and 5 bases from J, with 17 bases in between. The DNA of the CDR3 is TGCAGCGTTGAGCAGGGTTTCCCGGGCAACGAGCAGTACTTC. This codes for CSVEQGFPGNEQYF.

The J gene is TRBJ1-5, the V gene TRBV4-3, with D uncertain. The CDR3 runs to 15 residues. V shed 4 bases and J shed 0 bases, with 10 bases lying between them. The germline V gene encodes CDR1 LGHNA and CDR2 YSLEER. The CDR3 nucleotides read TGCGCCAGCAGCCGTTCGCACAATAGCAATCAGCCCCAGCATTTT. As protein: CASSRSHNSNQPQHF.

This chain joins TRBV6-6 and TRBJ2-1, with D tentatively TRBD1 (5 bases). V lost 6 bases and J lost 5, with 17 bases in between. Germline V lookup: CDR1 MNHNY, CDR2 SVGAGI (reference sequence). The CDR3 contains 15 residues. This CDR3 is CASSRTAGMDNEQFF. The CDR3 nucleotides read TGTGCCAGCAGCCGGACCGCAGGGATGGACAATGAGCAGTTCTTC.

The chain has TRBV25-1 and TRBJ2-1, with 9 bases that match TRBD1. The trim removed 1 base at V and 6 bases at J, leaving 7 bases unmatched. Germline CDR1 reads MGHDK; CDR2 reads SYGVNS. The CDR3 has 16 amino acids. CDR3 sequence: CASSEFKGQGGNEQFF. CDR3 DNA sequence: TGTGCCAGCAGTGAATTCAAGGGACAGGGTGGCAATGAGCAGTTCTTC.

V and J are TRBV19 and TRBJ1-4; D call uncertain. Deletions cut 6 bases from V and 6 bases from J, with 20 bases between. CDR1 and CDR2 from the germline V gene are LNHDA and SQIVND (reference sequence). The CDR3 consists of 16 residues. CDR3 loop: CASRHYRGGDHEKLFF. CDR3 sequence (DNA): TGTGCCAGTAGACACTACCGAGGTGGGGATCATGAAAAACTGTTTTTT.

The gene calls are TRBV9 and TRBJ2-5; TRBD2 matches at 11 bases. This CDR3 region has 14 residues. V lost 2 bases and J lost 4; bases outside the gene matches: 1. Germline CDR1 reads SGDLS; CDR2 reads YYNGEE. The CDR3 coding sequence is TGTGCCAGCAGCGTCCTAGCGGGAGGAGAGACCCAGTACTTC. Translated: CASSVLAGGETQYF.

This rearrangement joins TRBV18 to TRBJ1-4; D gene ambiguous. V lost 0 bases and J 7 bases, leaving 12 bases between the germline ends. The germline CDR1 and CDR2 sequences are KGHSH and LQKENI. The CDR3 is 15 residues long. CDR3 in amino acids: CASSPPGEVGEKLFF. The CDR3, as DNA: TGTGCCAGCTCACCACCCGGGGAAGTAGGTGAAAAACTGTTTTTT.

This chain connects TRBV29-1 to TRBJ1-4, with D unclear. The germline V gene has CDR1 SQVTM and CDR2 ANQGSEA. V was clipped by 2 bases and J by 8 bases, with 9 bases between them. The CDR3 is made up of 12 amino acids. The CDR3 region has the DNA TGCAGCGTTGAAATCGTCGGAGAAAAACTGTTTTTT. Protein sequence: CSVEIVGEKLFF. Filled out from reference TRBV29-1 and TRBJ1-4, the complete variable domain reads SAVISQKPSRDICQRGTSLTIQCQVDSQVTMMFWYRQQPGQSLTLIATANQGSEATYESGFVIDKFPISRPNLTFSTLTVSNMSPEDSSIYLCSVEIVGEKLFFGSGTQLSVL.

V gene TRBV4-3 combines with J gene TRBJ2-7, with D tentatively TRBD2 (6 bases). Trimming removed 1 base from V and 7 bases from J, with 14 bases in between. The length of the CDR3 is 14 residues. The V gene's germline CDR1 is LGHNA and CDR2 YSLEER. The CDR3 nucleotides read TGCGCCAGCAGCCAAGTGGGCAGGGCGGGGGAGCAGTACTTC. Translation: CASSQVGRAGEQYF.

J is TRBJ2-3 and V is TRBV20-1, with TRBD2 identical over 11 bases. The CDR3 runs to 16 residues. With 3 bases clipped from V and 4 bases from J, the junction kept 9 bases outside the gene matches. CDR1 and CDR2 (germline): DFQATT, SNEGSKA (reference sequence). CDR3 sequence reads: CSASRSGRARADTQYF. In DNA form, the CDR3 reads TGCAGTGCTAGTCGTAGCGGGAGGGCCAGGGCAGATACGCAGTATTTT.

The CDR3 nucleotides are TGTGCCAGCAGCCAAGCCGGGGCCGAGCAGTACTTC. It specifies CASSQAGAEQYF. The V gene is TRBV3-1 (or the pseudogene TRBV3-2), the J gene TRBJ2-7, with D perhaps matching TRBD1 or TRBD2 (5 bases each). CDR3 size: 12 residues. Germline CDR1 LGHDT, CDR2 YNNKEL (reference sequence). V gave up 1 base and J gave up 6 bases, with 7 bases separating them.

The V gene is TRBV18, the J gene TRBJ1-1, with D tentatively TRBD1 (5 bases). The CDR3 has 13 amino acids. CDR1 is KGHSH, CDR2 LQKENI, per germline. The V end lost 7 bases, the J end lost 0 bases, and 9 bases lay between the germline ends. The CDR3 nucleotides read TGTGCCAGCTTAGAGGGGATGAACACTGAAGCTTTCTTT. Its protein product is CASLEGMNTEAFF.

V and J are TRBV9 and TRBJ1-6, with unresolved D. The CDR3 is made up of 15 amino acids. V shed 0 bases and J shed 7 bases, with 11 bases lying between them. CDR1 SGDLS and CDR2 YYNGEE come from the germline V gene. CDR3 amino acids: CASSVAVGYNSPLHF. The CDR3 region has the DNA TGTGCCAGCAGCGTAGCCGTGGGGTACAATTCACCCCTCCACTTT.

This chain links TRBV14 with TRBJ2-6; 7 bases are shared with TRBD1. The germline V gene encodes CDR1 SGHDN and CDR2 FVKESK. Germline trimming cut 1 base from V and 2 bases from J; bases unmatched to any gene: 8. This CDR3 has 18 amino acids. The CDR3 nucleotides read TGTGCCAGCAGCCAAGCCAACAGGGGTAGGCCTGGGGCCAACGTCCTGACTTTC. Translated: CASSQANRGRPGANVLTF.

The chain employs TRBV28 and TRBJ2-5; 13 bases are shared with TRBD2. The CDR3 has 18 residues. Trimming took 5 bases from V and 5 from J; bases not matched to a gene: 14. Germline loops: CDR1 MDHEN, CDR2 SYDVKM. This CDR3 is CASSPLGLAGELGETQYF. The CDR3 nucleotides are TGTGCCAGCAGTCCCCTCGGACTAGCGGGAGAACTGGGGGAGACCCAGTACTTC.

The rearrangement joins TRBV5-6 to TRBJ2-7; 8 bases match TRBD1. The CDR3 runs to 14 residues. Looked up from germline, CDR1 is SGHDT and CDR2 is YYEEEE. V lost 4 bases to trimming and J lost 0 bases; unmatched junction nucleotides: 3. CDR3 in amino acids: CASSGRGHSYEQYF. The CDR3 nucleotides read TGTGCCAGCAGCGGCAGGGGGCACTCCTACGAGCAGTACTTC.

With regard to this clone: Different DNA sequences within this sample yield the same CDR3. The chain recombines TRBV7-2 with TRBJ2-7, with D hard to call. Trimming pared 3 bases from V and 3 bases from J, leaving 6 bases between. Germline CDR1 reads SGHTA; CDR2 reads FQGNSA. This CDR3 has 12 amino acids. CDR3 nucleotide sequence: TGTGCCAGCAGCTTCGGGTTCTACGAGCAGTACTTC. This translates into CASSFGFYEQYF.

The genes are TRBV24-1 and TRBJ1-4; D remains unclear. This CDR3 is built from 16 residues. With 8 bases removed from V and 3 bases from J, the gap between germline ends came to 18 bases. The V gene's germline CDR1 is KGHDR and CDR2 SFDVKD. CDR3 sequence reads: CATTPEGERANEKLFF. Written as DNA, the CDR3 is TGTGCCACCACCCCTGAGGGTGAGCGGGCTAATGAAAAACTGTTTTTT.

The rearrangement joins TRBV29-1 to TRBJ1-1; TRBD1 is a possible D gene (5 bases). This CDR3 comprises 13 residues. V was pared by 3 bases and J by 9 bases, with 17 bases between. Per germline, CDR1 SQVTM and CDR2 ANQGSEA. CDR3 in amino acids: CSVEGLGTKKAFF. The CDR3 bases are TGCAGCGTTGAGGGGCTAGGTACAAAAAAAGCTTTCTTT. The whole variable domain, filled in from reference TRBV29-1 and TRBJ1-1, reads SAVISQKPSRDICQRGTSLTIQCQVDSQVTMMFWYRQQPGQSLTLIATANQGSEATYESGFVIDKFPISRPNLTFSTLTVSNMSPEDSSIYLCSVEGLGTKKAFFGQGTRLTVV.